One and the same sample provided the 5 T cell receptor beta chains below, sequenced in a study of T cells in Graves' hyperthyroidism and ophthalmopathy. The investigators amplified TCR beta CDR3 regions from RNA transcripts. A first-round RT-PCR of the TCR CDR3 used the HTBI primer set. TCRdb fed the multiplex PCR reads into MiXCR, producing one record per CDR3 protein. The data hold almost 350,000 distinct CDR3 sequences, with 15% to 20% observed a single time. The specimen was blood. These receptors were taken from a woman between 40 and 50 years old with Graves' ophthalmopathy.

This clonotype was recorded at least ten times. This CDR3 is CATSRAQAMNTEAFF. In DNA, the CDR3 is TGTGCCACCAGCAGAGCTCAAGCCATGAACACTGAAGCTTTCTTT. The chain carries TRBV15 and TRBJ1-1, with unresolved D. Trimming took 1 base from V and 0 from J, leaving 9 bases between them. There are 15 residues in the CDR3. Per the germline V gene, CDR1 is LNHNV and CDR2 is YYDKDF (reference sequence).

This clonotype has a count of ten or more. This chain uses TRBV6-2 or TRBV6-3 with TRBJ1-5; no clear D. CDR1 and CDR2 from the germline V gene are MNHEY and SVGEGT. The CDR3 spans 14 residues. Trimming left V 3 bases short and J 5 bases short, with 11 bases between. The CDR3 spells CASSYAETHQPQHF. The CDR3 nucleotides read TGTGCCAGCAGTTATGCGGAGACTCATCAGCCCCAGCATTTT.

In its sample, this clonotype was seen many times. The rearrangement uses TRBV6-5 and TRBJ1-3; 8 bases line up with TRBD1. CDR3 length equals 15 residues. Germline CDR1 MNHEY, CDR2 SVGAGI. The V segment lost 4 bases and the J segment 4 bases; nucleotides outside the gene matches: 6. CDR3 nucleotides: TGTGCCAGCAGTTCGGACAGGGATCGAGGAAACACCATATATTTT. It codes for CASSSDRDRGNTIYF.

This clonotype was detected ten times or more. The chain has TRBV6-1 and TRBJ2-2, with D possibly matching TRBD1 (6 bases). With 5 bases removed from V and 4 bases from J, the gap between germline ends came to 14 bases. CDR3 length: 15 residues. CDR1 is MNHNS and CDR2 is SASEGT in the germline V gene. The CDR3 sequence: CASSTSQGITGELFF. The CDR3 nucleotides read TGTGCCAGCAGTACCAGTCAGGGGATCACCGGGGAGCTGTTTTTT.

This clonotype has at least ten counts. V usage is TRBV20-1 and J usage is TRBJ1-2; 8 bases fit TRBD1. Germline V lookup: CDR1 DFQATT, CDR2 SNEGSKA (reference sequence). CDR3 length equals 15 residues. V dropped 3 bases and J dropped 7; count of bases not matched to a gene: 13. The CDR3 bases are TGCAGTGCTAGTAAGGACAGGGAGGCGCGCGTTGGCTACACCTTC. This encodes CSASKDREARVGYTF.